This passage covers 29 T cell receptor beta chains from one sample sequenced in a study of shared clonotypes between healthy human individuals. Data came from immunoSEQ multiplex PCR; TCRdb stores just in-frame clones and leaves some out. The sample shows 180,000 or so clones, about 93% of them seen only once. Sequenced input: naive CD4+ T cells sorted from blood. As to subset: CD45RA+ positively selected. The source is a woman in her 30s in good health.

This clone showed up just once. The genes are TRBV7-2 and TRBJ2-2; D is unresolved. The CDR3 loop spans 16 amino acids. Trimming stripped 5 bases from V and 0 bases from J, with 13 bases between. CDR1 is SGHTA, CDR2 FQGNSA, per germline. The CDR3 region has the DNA TGTGCCAGCAGCCGAATACTACCGTCGAACACCGGGGAGCTGTTTTTT. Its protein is CASSRILPSNTGELFF.

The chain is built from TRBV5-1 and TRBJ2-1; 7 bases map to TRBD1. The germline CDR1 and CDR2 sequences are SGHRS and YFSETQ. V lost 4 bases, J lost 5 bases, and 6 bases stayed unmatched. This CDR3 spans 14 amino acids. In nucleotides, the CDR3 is TGCGCCAGCAGCCCCCGACAGGGCCACAATGAGCAGTTCTTC. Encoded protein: CASSPRQGHNEQFF.

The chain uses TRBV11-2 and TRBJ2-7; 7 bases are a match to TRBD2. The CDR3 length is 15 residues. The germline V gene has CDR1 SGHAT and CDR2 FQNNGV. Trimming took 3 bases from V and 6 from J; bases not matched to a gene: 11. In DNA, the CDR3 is TGTGCCAGCAGCTTCGAGACTAGCTCTCGGGGCGAGCAGTACTTC. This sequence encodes CASSFETSSRGEQYF.

CDR3 sequence: CATSRVKFADSSYNEQFF. CDR3 bases: TGTGCCACCAGCCGGGTTAAATTTGCGGACAGCTCCTACAATGAGCAGTTCTTC. This chain links TRBV15 with TRBJ2-1, with a possible D match to TRBD1 (6 bases). Trimming stripped 5 bases from V and 0 bases from J, with 20 bases between. The CDR3 contains 18 residues. Germline V gene lookup returns CDR1 LNHNV and CDR2 YYDKDF (reference sequence).

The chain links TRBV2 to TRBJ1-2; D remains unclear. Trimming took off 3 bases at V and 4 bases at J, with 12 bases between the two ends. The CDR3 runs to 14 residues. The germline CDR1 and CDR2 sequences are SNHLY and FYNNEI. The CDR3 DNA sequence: TGTGCCAGCAGTGATCAAGGGCTGGTCTATGGCTACACCTTC. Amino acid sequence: CASSDQGLVYGYTF.

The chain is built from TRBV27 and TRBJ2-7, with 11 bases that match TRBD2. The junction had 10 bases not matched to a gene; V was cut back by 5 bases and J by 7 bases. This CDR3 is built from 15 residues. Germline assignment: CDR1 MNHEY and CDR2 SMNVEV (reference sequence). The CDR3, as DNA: TGTGCCAGCAGTACAACTAGCGGGAGTTTAGGGGAGCAGTACTTC. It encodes CASSTTSGSLGEQYF.

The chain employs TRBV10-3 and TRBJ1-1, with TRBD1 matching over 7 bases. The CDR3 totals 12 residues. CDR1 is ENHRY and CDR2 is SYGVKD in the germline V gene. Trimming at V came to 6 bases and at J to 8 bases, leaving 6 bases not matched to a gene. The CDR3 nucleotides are TGTGCCATCAGCCTAGGGGGCCAGGAAGCTTTCTTT. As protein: CAISLGGQEAFF.

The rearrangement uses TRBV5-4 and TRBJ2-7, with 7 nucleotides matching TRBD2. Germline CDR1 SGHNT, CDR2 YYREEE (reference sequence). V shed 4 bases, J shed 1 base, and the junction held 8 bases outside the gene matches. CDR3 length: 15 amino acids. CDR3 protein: CASSPRRGGSYEQYF. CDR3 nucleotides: TGTGCCAGCAGCCCGAGGAGGGGAGGGTCCTACGAGCAGTACTTC.

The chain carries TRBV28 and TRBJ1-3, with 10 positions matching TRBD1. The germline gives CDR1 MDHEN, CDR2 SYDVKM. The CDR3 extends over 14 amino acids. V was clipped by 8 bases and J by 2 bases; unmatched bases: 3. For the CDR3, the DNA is TGTGCCAGCGCGACAGGGGGCACTGGAAACACCATATATTTT. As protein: CASATGGTGNTIYF.

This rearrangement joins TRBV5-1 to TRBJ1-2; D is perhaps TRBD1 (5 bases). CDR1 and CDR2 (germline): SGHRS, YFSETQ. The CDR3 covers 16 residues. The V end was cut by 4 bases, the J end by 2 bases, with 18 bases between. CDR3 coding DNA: TGCGCCAGCAGCCCCGGGGGGGGACGGGAAAACTATGGCTACACCTTC. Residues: CASSPGGGRENYGYTF.

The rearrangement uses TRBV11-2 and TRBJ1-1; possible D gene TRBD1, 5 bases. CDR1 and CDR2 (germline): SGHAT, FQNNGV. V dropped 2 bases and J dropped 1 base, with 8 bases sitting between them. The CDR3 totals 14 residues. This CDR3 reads CASSLSGGNTEAFF. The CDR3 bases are TGTGCCAGCAGCTTATCCGGGGGGAACACTGAAGCTTTCTTT.

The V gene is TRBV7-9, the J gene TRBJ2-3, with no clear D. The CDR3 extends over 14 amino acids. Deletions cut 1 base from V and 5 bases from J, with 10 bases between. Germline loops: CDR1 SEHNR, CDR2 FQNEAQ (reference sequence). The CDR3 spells CASSLGHGGDTQYF. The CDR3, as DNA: TGTGCCAGCAGCTTAGGGCACGGTGGAGATACGCAGTATTTT.

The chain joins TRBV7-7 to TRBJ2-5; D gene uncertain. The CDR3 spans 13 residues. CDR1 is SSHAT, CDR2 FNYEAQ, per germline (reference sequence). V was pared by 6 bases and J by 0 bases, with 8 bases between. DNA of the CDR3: TGTGCCAGCAGTCACATCGACCAAGAGACCCAGTACTTC. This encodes CASSHIDQETQYF.

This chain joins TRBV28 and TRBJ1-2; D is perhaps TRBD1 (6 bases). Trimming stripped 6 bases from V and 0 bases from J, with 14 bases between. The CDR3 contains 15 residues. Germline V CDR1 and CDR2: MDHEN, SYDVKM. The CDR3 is CASRLQGRANYGYTF. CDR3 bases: TGTGCCAGCAGACTACAGGGTCGAGCTAACTATGGCTACACCTTC.

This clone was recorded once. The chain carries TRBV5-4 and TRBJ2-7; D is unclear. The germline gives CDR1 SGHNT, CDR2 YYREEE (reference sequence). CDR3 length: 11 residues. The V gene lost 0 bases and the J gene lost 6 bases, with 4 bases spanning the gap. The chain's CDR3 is CASSLGGEQYF. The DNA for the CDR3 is TGTGCCAGCAGCTTGGGTGGCGAGCAGTACTTC.

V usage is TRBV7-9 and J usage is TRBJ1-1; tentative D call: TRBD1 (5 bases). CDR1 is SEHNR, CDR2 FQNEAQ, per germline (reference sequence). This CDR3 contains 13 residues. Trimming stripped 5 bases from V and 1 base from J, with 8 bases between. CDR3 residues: CASSRGTNTEAFF. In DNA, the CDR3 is TGTGCCAGCAGCAGGGGAACGAACACTGAAGCTTTCTTT.

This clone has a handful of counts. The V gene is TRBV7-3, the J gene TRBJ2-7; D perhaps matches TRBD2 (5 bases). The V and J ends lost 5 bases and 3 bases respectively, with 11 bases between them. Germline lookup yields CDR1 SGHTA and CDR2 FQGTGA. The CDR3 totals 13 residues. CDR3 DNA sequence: TGTGCCAGCAGCCTCGGACTCAACTACGAGCAGTACTTC. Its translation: CASSLGLNYEQYF.

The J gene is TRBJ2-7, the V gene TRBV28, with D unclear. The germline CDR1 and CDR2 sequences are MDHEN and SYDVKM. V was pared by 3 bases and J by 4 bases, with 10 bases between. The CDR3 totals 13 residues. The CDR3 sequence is CASSLYRVYEQYF. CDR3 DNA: TGTGCCAGCAGTTTGTATAGGGTGTACGAGCAGTACTTC. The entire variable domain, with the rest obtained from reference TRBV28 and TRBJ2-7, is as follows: DVKVTQSSRYLVKRTGEKVFLECVQDMDHENMFWYRQDPGLGLRLIYFSYDVKMKEKGDIPEGYSVSREKKERFSLILESASTNQTSMYLCASSLYRVYEQYFGPGTRLTVT.

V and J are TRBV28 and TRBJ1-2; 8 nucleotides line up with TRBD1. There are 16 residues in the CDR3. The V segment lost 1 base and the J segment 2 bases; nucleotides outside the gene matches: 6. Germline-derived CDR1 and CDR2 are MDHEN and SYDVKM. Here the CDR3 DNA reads TGTGCCAGCAGTTTATTTTTCCGGGACAGGAACTATGGCTACACCTTC. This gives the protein CASSLFFRDRNYGYTF.

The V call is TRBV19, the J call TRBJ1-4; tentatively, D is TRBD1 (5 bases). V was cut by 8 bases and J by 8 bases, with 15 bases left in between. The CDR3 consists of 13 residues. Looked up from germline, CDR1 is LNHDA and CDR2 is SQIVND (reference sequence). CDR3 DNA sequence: TGTGCCAGTGGTCGAAAGTGGGGGGAAAAACTGTTTTTT. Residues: CASGRKWGEKLFF. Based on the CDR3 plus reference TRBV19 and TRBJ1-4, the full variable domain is DGGITQSPKYLFRKEGQNVTLSCEQNLNHDAMYWYRQDPGQGLRLIYYSQIVNDFQKGDIAEGYSVSREKKESFPLTVTSAQKNPTAFYLCASGRKWGEKLFFGSGTQLSVL.

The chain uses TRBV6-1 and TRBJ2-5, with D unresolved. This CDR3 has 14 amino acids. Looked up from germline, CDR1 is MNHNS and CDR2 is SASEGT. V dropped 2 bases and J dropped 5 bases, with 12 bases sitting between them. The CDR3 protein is CASSESDLKETQYF. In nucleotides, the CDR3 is TGTGCCAGCAGTGAATCGGACCTCAAGGAGACCCAGTACTTC.

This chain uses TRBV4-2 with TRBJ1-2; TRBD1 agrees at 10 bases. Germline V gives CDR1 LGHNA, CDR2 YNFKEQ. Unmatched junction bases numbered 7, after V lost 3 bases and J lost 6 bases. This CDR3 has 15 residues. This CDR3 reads CASSHPTGGSDGYTF. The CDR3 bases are TGTGCCAGCAGCCACCCGACAGGGGGCTCTGATGGCTACACCTTC.

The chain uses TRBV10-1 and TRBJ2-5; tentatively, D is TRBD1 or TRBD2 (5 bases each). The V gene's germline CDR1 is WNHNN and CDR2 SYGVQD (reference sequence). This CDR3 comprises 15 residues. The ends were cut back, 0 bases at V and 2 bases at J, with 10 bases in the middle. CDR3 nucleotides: TGCGCCAGCAGTGAGTCCCCGGGACCTCAAGAGACCCAGTACTTC. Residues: CASSESPGPQETQYF.

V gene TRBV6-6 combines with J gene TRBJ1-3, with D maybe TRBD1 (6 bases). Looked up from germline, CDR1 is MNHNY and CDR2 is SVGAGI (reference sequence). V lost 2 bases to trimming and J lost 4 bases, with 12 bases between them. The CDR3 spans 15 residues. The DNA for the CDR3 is TGTGCCAGCAGTTACGGTCAGGGGTCAGGAAACACCATATATTTT. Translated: CASSYGQGSGNTIYF.

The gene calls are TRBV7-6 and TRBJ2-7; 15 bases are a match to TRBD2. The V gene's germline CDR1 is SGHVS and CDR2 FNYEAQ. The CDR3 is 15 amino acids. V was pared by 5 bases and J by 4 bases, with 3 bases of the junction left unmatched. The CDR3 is CASSRGLAGGYEQYF. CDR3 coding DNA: TGTGCCAGCAGCCGGGGACTAGCGGGAGGATACGAGCAGTACTTC.

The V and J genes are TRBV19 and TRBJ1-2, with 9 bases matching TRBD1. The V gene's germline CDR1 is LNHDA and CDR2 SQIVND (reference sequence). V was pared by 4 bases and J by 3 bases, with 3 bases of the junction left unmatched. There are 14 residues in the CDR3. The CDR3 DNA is TGTGCCAGTAGTAGGGACAGGGTATACTATGGCTACACCTTC. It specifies CASSRDRVYYGYTF.

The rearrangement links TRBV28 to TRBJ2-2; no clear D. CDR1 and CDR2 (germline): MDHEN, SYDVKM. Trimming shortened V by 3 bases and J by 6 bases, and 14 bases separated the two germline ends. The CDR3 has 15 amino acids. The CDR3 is CASSLPGPIAGELFF. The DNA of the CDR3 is TGTGCCAGCAGTTTGCCAGGTCCTATCGCCGGGGAGCTGTTTTTT.

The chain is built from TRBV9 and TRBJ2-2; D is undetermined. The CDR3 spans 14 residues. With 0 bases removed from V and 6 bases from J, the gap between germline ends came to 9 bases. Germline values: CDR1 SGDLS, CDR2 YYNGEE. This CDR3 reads CASSVAQVSGELFF. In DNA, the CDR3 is TGTGCCAGCAGCGTAGCTCAGGTGTCCGGGGAGCTGTTTTTT.

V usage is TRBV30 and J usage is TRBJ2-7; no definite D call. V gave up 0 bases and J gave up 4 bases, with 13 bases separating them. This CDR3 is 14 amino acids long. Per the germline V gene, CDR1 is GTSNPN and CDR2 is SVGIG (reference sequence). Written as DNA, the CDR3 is TGTGCCTGGAGTGTTGGCGGAGAGCCTTACGAGCAGTACTTC. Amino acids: CAWSVGGEPYEQYF.